This T cell receptor beta chain emerged from a study of neoadjuvant anti-PD-1 for oral cavity cancer. Study context: Patients without progression got a fourth dose around day 43.

PBMC libraries mostly used about 500 ng of input genomic DNA, with six replicates per sample. TCRdb keeps only in-frame clones here, not all; method: immunoSEQ multiplex PCR. Among around 17,000 clones, 67% were seen once, and the ten largest hold about 2.7%. Patients were newly diagnosed with stage II-IVA oral cavity squamous cell carcinoma without prior systemic or radiation treatment. PBMCs were not maintained or expanded in culture before analysis. The CDR3 spans 17 residues. Germline V gene sequence: CDR1 SGHRS, CDR2 YFSETQ. V was clipped by 4 bases and J by 2 bases; unmatched bases: 15. The sample consisted of PBMCs, taken before nivolumab (anti-PD-1) treatment. The clonotype originates from a person aged 40 to 85 with oral cavity squamous cell carcinoma. V and J are TRBV5-1 and TRBJ2-7; TRBD2 matches 7 bases. The CDR3 sequence: CASSPRLTGTKPYEQYF. The CDR3 nucleotides are TGCGCCAGCAGCCCCCGCTTAACCGGGACTAAGCCCTACGAGCAGTACTTC. Complete variable domain (other parts from reference TRBV5-1 and TRBJ2-7): KAGVTQTPRYLIKTRGQQVTLSCSPISGHRSVSWYQQTPGQGLQFLFEYFSETQRNKGNFPGRFSGRQFSNSRSEMNVSTLELGDSALYLCASSPRLTGTKPYEQYFGPGTRLTVT.